This entry features one TCR beta chain sequence. PCR employed 60 Vbeta and 13 Jbeta primers. The assay was immunoSEQ multiplex PCR, and TCRdb's table has in-frame clones only and misses some. The sample's table shows around 210,000 clones. The entry originates in a study of cytomegalovirus exposure and HLA in healthy donors. Germline V gives CDR1 MNHEY, CDR2 SMNVEV (reference sequence). Trimming stripped 6 bases from V and 4 bases from J, with 13 bases between. CDR3 size: 14 residues. These donors counted as nominally healthy when sampled, but unrecorded immune exposures were likely. The TCR comes from a girl aged 2 to 9 in good health and CMV-seropositive. The sequenced sample was PBMCs. This chain links TRBV27 with TRBJ2-1; a possible D gene is TRBD1 (5 bases). The CDR3 nucleotides read TGTGCCAGCAGCGAAAGAGACAGTTACAATGAGCAGTTCTTC. This encodes CASSERDSYNEQFF.